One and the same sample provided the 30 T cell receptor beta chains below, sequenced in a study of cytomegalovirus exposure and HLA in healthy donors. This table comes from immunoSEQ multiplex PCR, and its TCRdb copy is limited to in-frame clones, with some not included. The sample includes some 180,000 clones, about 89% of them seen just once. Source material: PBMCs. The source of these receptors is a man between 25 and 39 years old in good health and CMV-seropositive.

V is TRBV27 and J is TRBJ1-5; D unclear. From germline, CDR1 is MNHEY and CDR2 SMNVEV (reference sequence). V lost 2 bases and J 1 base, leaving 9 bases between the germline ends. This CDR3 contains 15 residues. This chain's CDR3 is CASSLIGESNQPQHF. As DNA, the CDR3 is TGTGCCAGCAGTTTAATCGGGGAGAGCAATCAGCCCCAGCATTTT.

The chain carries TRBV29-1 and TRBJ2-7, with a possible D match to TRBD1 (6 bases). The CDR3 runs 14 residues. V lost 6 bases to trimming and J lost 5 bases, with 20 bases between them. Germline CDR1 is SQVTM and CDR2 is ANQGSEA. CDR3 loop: CSVRPWGPGNEQYF. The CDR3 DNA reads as TGCAGCGTGCGCCCTTGGGGGCCGGGGAACGAGCAGTACTTC.

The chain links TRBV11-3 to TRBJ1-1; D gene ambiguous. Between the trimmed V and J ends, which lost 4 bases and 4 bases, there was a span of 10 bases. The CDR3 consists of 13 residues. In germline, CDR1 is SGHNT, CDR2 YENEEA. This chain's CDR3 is CASSSGRGTEAFF. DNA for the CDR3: TGTGCCAGCAGCTCCGGTCGGGGCACTGAAGCTTTCTTT.

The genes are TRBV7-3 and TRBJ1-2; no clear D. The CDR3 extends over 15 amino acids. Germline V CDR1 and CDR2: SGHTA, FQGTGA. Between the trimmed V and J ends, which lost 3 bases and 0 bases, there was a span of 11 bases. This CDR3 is CASSLGPGANYGYTF. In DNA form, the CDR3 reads TGTGCCAGCAGCTTGGGCCCGGGAGCTAACTATGGCTACACCTTC.

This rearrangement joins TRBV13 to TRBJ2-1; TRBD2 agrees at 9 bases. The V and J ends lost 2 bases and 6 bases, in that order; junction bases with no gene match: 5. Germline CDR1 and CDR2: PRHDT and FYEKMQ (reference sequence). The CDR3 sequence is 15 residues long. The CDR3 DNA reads TGTGCCAGCAGCTTAAGCGGGGGGTCGGGCAATGAGCAGTTCTTC. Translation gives CASSLSGGSGNEQFF.

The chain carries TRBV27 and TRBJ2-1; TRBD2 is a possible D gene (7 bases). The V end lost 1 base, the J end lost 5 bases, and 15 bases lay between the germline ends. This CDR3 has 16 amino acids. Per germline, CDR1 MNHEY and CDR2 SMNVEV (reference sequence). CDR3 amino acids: CASSLWGGRGHNEQFF. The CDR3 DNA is TGTGCCAGCAGTTTATGGGGGGGGCGGGGACACAATGAGCAGTTCTTC.

Written as DNA, the CDR3 is TGTGCCAGCAGCTTAGAAGCTAGACCCCACGAGCAGTACTTC. As protein: CASSLEARPHEQYF. V is TRBV7-9 and J is TRBJ2-7; D gene uncertain. The germline V gene encodes CDR1 SEHNR and CDR2 FQNEAQ (reference sequence). V was trimmed by 1 base and J by 5 bases, leaving 12 bases between them. This CDR3 has 14 residues.

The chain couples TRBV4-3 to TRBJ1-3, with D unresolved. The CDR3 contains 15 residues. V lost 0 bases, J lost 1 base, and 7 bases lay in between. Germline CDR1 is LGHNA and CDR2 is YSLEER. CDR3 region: CASSQDFSSGNTIYF. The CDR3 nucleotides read TGCGCCAGCAGCCAAGATTTCAGTTCTGGAAACACCATATATTTT.

The chain's CDR3 is CASSARGRGDYGYTF. The CDR3, as DNA: TGTGCCAGCAGCGCCAGAGGCCGTGGGGACTATGGCTACACCTTC. The gene calls are TRBV9 and TRBJ1-2; unclear D gene. Germline V gene lookup returns CDR1 SGDLS and CDR2 YYNGEE. The CDR3 runs to 15 residues. The ends were cut back, 3 bases at V and 3 bases at J, with 15 bases in the middle.

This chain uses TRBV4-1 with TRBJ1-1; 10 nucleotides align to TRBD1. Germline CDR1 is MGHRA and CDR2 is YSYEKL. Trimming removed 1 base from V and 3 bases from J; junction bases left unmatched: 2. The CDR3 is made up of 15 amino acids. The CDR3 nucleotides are TGCGCCAGCAGCCAAGGACAGGGGGCTTACACTGAAGCTTTCTTT. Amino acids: CASSQGQGAYTEAFF.

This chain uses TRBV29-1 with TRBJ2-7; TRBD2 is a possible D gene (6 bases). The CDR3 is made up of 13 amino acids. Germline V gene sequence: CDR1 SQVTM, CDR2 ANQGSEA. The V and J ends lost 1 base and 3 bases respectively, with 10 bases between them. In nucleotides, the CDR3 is TGCAGCGTTGAAGTATCGCGGGACTACGAGCAGTACTTC. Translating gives CSVEVSRDYEQYF.

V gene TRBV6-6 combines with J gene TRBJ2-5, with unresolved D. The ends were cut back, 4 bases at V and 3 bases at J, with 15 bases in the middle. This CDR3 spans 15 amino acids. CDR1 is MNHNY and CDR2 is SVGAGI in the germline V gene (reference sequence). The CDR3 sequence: CASSLRVAGEETQYF. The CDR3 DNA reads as TGTGCCAGCAGTTTAAGGGTGGCAGGCGAAGAGACCCAGTACTTC.

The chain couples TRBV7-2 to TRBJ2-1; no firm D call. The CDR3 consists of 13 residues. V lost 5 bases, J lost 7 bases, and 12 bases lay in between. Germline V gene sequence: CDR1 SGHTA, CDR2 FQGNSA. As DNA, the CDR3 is TGTGCCAGCAGCCCCTCATCGGCGAATGAGCAGTTCTTC. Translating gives CASSPSSANEQFF. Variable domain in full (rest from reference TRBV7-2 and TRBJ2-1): GAGVSQSPSNKVTEKGKDVELRCDPISGHTALYWYRQSLGQGLEFLIYFQGNSAPDKSGLPSDRFSAERTGGSVSTLTIQRTQQEDSAVYLCASSPSSANEQFFGPGTRLTVL.

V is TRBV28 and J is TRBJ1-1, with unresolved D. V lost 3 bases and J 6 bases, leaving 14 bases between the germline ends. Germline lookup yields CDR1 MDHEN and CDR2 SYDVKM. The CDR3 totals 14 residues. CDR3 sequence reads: CASSLTGFIAEAFF. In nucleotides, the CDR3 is TGTGCCAGCAGTTTGACGGGGTTTATCGCTGAAGCTTTCTTT.

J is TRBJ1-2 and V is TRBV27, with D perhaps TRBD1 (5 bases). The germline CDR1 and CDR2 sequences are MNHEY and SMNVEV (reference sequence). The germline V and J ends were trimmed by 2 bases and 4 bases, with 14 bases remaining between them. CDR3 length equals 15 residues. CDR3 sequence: CASSLGYRTGYGYTF. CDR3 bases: TGTGCCAGCAGTTTAGGCTACAGGACTGGCTATGGCTACACCTTC.

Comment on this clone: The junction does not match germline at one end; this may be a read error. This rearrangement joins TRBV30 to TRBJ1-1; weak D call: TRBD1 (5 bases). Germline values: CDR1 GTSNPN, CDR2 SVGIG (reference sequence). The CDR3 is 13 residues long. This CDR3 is CARRAGLTTEAFF. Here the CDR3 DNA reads TGTGCCCGGAGGGCAGGGTTGACCACTGAAGCTTTCTTT.

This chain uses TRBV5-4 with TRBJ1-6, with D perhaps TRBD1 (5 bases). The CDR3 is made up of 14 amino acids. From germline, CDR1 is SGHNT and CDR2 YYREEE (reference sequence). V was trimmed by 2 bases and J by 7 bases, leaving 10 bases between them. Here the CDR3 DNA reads TGTGCCAGCAGCTTAGGGTGGGGGAATTCACCCCTCCACTTT. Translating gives CASSLGWGNSPLHF.

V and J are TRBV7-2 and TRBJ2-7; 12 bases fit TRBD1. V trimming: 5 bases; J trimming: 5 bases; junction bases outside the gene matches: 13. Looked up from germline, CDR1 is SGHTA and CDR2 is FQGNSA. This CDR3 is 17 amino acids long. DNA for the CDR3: TGTGCCAGCAGCGGAAAGGGAGCGGGGACAGGGGGCGACGAGCAGTACTTC. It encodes CASSGKGAGTGGDEQYF.

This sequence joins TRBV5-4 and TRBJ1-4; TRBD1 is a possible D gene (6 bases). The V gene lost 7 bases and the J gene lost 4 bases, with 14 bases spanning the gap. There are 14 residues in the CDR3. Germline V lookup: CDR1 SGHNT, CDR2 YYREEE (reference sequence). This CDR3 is CASGRGADNEKLFF. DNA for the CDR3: TGTGCCAGCGGACGGGGGGCCGATAATGAAAAACTGTTTTTT.

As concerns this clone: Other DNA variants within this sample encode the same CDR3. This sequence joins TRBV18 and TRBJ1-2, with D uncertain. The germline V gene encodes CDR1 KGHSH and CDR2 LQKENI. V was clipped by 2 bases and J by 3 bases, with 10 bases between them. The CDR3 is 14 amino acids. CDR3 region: CASSPRFRDYGYTF. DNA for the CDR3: TGTGCCAGCTCACCAAGGTTCCGGGACTATGGCTACACCTTC. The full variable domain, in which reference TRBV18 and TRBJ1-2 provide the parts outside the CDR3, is NAGVMQNPRHLVRRRGQEARLRCSPMKGHSHVYWYRQLPEEGLKFMVYLQKENIIDESGMPKERFSAEFPKEGPSILRIQQVVRGDSAAYFCASSPRFRDYGYTFGSGTRLTVV.

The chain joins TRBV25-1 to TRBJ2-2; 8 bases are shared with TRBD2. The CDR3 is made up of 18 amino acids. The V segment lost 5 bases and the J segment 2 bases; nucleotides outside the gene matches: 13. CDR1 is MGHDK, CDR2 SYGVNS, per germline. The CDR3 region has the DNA TGTGCCAGCAGTTCCACTAGCGGCTTGTCCCGTAACACCGGGGAGCTGTTTTTT. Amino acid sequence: CASSSTSGLSRNTGELFF.

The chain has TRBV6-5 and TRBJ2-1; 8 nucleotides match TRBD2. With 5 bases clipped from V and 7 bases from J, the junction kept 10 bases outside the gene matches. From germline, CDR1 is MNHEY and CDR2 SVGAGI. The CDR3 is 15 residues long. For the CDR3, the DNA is TGTGCCAGCAGTAAGCGGGAGTGGGATCGGAATGAGCAGTTCTTC. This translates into CASSKREWDRNEQFF.

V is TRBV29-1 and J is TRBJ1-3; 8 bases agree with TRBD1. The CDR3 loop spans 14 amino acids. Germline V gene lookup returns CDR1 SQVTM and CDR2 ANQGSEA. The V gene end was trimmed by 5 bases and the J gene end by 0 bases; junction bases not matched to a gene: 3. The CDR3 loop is CSVMDRDSGNTIYF. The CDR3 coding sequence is TGCAGCGTTATGGACAGGGACTCTGGAAACACCATATATTTT.

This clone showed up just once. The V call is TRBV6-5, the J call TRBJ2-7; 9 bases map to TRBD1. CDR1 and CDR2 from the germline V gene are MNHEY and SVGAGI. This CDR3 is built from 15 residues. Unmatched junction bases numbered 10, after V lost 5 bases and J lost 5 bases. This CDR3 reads CASSSPGTGNHEQYF. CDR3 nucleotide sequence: TGTGCCAGCAGTAGTCCCGGGACAGGGAACCACGAGCAGTACTTC.

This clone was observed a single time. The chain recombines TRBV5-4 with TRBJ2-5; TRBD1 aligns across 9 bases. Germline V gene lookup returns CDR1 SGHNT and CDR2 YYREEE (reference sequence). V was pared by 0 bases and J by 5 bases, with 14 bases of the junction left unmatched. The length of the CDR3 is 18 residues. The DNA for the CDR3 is TGTGCCAGCAGCTTGGCTATACCTGGGGACAGGGCACGGGAGACCCAGTACTTC. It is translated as CASSLAIPGDRARETQYF.

The CDR3 loop reads CAGDRTAYEQYF. CDR3 sequence (DNA): TGCGCGGGGGACAGGACAGCCTACGAGCAGTACTTC. This chain joins TRBV23-1 and TRBJ2-7; 8 nucleotides match TRBD1. TRBV23-1 is designated an ORF whose function remains uncertain. This CDR3 contains 12 residues.

This CDR3 is CASSEAPGQGGETQYF. In DNA, the CDR3 is TGTGCCAGCAGTGAAGCCCCGGGACAGGGAGGCGAGACCCAGTACTTC. J is TRBJ2-5 and V is TRBV2, with 9 nucleotides matching TRBD1. Germline lookup yields CDR1 SNHLY and CDR2 FYNNEI. Losses at the gene ends were 0 bases for V and 5 bases for J; bases not matched to a gene: 7. The CDR3 covers 16 residues.

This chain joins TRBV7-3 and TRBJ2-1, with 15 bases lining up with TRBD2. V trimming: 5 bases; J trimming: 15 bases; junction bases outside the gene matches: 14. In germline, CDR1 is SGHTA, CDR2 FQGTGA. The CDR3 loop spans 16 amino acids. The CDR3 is CASSPSGTSGGKTSFF. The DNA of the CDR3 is TGTGCCAGCAGCCCCTCCGGGACTAGCGGGGGGAAAACGTCGTTCTTC.

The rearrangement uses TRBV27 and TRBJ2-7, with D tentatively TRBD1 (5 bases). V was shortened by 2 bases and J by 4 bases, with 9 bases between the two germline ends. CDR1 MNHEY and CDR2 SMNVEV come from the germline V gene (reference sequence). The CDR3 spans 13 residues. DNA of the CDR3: TGTGCCAGCAGTTTAAAGGGGTCGTACGAGCAGTACTTC. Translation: CASSLKGSYEQYF.

The CDR3, as DNA: TGTGCCAGCAGCTTGTTACCGGGTATAAATTCACCCCTCCACTTT. Translated, it gives CASSLLPGINSPLHF. V is TRBV5-4 and J is TRBJ1-6, with unresolved D. V was cut by 1 base and J by 7 bases, with 12 bases left in between. The length of the CDR3 is 15 residues. Germline CDR1 reads SGHNT; CDR2 reads YYREEE (reference sequence).